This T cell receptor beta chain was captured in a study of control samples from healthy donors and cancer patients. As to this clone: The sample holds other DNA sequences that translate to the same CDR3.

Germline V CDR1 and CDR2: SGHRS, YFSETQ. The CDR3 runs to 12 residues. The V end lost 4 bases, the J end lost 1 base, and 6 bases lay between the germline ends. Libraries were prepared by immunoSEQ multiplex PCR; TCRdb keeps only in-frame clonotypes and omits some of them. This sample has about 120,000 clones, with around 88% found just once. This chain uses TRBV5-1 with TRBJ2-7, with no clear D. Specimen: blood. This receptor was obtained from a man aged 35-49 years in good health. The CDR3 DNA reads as TGCGCCAGCAGCCTCCCTTCCTACGAGCAGTACTTC. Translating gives CASSLPSYEQYF.